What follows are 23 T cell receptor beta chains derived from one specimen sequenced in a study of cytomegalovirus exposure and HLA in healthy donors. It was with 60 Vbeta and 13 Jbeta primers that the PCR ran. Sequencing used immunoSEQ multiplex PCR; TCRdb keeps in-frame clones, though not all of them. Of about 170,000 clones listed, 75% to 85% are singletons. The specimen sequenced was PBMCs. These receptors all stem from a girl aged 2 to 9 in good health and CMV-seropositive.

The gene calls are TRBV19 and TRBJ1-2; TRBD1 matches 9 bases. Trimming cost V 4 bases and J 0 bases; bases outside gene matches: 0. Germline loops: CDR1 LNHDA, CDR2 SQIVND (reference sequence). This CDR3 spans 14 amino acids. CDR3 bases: TGTGCCAGTAGTAGGGACAGGGCTAACTATGGCTACACCTTC. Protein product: CASSRDRANYGYTF.

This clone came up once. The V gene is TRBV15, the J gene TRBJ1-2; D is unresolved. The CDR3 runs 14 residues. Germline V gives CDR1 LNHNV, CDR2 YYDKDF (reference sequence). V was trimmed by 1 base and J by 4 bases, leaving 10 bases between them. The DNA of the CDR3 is TGTGCCACCAGCAGAGCAGGCACAGTCTATGGCTACACCTTC. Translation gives CATSRAGTVYGYTF.

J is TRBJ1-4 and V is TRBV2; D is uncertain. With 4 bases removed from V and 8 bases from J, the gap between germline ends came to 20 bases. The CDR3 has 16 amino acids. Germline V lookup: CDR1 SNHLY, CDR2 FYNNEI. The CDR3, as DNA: TGTGCCAGCAGTGCCTCGAAGAGAGGGTTTAACGAAAAACTGTTTTTT. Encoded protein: CASSASKRGFNEKLFF.

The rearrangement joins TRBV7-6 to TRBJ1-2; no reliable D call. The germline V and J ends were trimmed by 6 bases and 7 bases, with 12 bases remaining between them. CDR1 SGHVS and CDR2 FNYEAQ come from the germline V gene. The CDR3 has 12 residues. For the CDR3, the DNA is TGTGCCAGCAGACCCTGGAGGCTTGGCTACACCTTC. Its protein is CASRPWRLGYTF.

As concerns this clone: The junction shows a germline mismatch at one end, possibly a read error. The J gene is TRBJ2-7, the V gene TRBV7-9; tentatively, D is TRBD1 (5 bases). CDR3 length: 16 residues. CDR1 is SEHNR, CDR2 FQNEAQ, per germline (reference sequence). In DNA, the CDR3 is TGTTCCAGCAGCTCCCAACCCAGGGAAAGTCGCCACGAGCAGTACTTC. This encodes CSSSSQPRESRHEQYF.

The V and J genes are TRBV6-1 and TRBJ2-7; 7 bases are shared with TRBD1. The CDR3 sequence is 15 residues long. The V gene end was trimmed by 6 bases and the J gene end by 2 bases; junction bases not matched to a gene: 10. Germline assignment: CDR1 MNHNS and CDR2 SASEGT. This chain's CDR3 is CASSIRQGGAYEQYF. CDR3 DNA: TGTGCCAGCAGCATAAGACAGGGTGGCGCCTACGAGCAGTACTTC.

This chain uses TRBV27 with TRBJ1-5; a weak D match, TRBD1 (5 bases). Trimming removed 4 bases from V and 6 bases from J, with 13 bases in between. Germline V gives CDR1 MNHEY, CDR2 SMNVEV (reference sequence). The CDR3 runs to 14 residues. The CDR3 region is CASSSALRAQPQHF. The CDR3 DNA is TGTGCCAGCAGTTCCGCCCTCAGGGCTCAGCCCCAGCATTTT.

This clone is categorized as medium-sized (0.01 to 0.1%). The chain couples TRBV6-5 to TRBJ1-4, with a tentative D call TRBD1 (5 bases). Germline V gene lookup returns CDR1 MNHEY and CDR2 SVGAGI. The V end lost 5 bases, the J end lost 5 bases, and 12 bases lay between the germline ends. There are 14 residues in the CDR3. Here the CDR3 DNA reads TGTGCCAGCAGTCCAGGGAATATGAATGAAAAACTGTTTTTT. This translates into CASSPGNMNEKLFF.

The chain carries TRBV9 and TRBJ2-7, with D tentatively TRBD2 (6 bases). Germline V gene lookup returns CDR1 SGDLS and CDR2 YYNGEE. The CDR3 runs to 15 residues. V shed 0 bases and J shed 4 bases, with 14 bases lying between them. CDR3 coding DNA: TGTGCCAGCAGCGTAGGTGGGGGGAGAGGTTACGAGCAGTACTTC. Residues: CASSVGGGRGYEQYF.

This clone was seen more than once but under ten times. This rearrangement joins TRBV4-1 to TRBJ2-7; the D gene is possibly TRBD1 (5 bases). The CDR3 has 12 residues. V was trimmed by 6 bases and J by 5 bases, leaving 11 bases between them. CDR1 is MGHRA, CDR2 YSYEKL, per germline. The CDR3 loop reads CASRSRANEQYF. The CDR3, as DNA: TGCGCCAGCAGGTCCAGGGCAAACGAGCAGTACTTC.

The CDR3 coding sequence is TGTGCCAGCAGTATACCAGGGGGGTTAATTTCGGAGACCCAGTACTTC. Translating it yields CASSIPGGLISETQYF. The V gene is TRBV21-1, the J gene TRBJ2-5; TRBD1, as called in the table, went unchecked against the DNA. TRBV21-1 is assigned pseudogene status. The CDR3 extends over 16 amino acids.

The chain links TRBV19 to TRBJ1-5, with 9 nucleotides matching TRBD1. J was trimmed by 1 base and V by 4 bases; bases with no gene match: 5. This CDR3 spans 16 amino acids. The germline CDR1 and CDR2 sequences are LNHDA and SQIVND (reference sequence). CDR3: CASSTRQGGSNQPQHF. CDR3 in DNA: TGTGCCAGTAGTACTCGACAGGGGGGAAGCAATCAGCCCCAGCATTTT.

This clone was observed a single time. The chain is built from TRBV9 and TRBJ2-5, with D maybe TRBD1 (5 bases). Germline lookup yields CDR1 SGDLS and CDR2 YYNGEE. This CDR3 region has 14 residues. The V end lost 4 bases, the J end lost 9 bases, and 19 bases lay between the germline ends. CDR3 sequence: CASSPAGLDGSQYF. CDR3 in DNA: TGTGCCAGCAGCCCGGCAGGGCTGGACGGGTCCCAGTACTTC.

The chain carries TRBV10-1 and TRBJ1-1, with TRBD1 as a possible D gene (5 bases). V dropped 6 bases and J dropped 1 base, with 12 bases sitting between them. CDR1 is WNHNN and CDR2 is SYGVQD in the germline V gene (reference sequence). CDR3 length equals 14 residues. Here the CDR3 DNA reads TGCGCCAGCAGCTCAGGGTATCGGAACACTGAAGCTTTCTTT. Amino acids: CASSSGYRNTEAFF.

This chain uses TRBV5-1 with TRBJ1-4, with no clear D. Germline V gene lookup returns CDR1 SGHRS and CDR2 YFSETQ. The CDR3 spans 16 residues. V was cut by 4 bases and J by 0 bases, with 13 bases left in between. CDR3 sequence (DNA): TGCGCCAGCAGCCCGCTGGTCGGTGCAACTAATGAAAAACTGTTTTTT. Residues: CASSPLVGATNEKLFF.

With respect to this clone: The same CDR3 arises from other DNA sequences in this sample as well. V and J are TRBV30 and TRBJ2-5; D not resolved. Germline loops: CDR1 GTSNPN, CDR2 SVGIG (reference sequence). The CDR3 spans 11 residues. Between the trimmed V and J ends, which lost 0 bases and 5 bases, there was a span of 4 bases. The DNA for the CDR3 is TGTGCCTGGAGTGTACGGGAGACCCAGTACTTC. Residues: CAWSVRETQYF.

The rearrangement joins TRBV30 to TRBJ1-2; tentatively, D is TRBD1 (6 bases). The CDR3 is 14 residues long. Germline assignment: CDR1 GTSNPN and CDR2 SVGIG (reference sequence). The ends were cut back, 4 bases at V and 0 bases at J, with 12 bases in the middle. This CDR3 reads CAWKKQGSNYGYTF. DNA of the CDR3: TGTGCCTGGAAGAAACAGGGATCTAACTATGGCTACACCTTC.

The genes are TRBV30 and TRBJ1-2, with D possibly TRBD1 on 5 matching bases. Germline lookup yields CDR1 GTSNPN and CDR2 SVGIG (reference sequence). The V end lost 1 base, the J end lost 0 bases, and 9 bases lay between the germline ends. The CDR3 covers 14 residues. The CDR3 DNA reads TGTGCCTGGAGTGGGGGGGGGACTAACTATGGCTACACCTTC. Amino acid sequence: CAWSGGGTNYGYTF.

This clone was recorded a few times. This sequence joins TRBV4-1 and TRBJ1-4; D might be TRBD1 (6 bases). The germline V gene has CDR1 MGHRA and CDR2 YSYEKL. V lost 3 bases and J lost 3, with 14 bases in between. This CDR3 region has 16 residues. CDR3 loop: CASSQPRSGANEKLFF. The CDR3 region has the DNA TGCGCCAGCAGCCAGCCCCGGTCAGGGGCTAATGAAAAACTGTTTTTT.

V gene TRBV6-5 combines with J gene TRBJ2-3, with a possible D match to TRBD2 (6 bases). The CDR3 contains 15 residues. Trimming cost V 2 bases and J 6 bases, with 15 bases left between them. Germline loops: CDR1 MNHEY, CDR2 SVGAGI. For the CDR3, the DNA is TGTGCCAGCAGTTACCGGGGGATTGTGTTGGATACGCAGTATTTT. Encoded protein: CASSYRGIVLDTQYF.

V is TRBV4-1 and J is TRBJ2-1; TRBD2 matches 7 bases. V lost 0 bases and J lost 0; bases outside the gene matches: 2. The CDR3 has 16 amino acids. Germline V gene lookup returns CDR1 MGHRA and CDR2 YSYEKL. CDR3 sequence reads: CASSQDRGSSYNEQFF. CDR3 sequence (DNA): TGCGCCAGCAGCCAAGATCGCGGGAGCTCCTACAATGAGCAGTTCTTC.

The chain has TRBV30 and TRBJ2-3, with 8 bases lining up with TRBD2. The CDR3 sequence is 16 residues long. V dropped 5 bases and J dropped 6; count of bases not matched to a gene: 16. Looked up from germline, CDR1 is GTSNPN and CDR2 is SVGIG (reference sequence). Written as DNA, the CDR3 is TGTGCCTGGGATCAAGGGACTAGAGGACGGACCGATACGCAGTATTTT. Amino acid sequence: CAWDQGTRGRTDTQYF.

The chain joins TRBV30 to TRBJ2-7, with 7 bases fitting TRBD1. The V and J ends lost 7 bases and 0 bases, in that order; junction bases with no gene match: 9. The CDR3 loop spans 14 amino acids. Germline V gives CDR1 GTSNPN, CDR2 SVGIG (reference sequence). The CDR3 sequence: CAYVDRSPSYEQYF. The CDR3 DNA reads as TGTGCCTACGTGGACAGGTCTCCCTCCTACGAGCAGTACTTC.